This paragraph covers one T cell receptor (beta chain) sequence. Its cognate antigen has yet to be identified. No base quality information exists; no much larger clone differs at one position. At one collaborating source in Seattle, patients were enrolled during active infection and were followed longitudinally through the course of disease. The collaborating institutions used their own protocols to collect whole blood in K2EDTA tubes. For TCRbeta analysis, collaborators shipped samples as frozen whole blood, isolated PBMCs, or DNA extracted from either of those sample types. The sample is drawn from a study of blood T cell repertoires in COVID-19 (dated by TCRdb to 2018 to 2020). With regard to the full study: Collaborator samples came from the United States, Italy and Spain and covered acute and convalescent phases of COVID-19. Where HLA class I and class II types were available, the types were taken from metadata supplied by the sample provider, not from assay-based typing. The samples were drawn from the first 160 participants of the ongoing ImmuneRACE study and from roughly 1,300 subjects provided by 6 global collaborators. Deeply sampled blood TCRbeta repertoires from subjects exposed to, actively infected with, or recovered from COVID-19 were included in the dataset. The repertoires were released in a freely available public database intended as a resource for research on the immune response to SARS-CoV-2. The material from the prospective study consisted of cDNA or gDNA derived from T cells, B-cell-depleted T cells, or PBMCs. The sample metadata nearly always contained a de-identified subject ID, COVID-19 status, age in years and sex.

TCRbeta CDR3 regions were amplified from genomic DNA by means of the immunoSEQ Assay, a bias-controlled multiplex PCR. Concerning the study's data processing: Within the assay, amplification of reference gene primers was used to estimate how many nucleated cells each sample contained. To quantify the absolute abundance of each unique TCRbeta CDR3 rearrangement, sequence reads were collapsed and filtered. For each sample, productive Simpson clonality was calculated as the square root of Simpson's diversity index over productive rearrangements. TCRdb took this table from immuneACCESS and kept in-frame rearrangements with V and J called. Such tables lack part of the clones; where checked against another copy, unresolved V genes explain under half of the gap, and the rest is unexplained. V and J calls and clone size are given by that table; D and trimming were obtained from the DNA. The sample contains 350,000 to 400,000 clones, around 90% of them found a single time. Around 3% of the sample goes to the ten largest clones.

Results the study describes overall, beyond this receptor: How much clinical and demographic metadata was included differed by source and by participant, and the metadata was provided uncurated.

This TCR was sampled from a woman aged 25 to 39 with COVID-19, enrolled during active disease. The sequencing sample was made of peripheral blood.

The CDR3 protein: CASSPGAGELNEQFF. The DNA sequence is TGTGCCAGCAGCCCCGGGGCGGGGGAATTGAATGAGCAGTTCTTC. This receptor chain uses TRBV14 and TRBJ2-1, with 7 bases in between that match TRBD2. For this chain, trimming is 4 bases at the V end and 7 bases at the J end, and the number of junction bases without a gene match is 10. Per the germline V gene, SGHDN is the CDR1 and FVKESK is the CDR2. CDR3 length: 15 amino acids, cysteine to phenylalanine. Of all the DNA, just the CDR3 is kept, 45 bases in frame from base 1.